A single sample gave rise to the 14 T cell receptor beta chains below, sequenced in a study of cytomegalovirus exposure and HLA in healthy donors (dated by TCRdb to between 2016 and 2019). Libraries were built with the immunoSEQ multiplex PCR assay. For the multiplex PCR, a mixture combining 60 forward primers for TCR Vbeta segments and 13 reverse primers for TCR Jbeta segments was used. The table was pulled from immuneACCESS by TCRdb, which kept in-frame rearrangements only. Such tables lose some clones; where checked, under half of the loss comes from unresolved V genes, and the rest has no known cause. The sample has 42,000 or so clones on record, 50% to 55% of them singletons. Clones ranked in the top ten supply roughly 12% of the sample. The sample taken for sequencing was PBMCs. These receptors were obtained from a human donor in good health.

The V call is TRBV4-2, the J call TRBJ1-2, with 10 bases aligning to TRBD1. The ends lost 0 bases at V and 8 bases at J; junction bases unmatched: 9. The CDR3 spans 16 residues. Germline V gives CDR1 LGHNA, CDR2 YNFKEQ. CDR3 DNA sequence: TGTGCCAGCAGCCAAGATGTGGGGACAGGGGCGAAAGGCTACACCTTC. Amino acid sequence: CASSQDVGTGAKGYTF.

This clone was seen more than once but under ten times. The chain links TRBV18 to TRBJ2-5; D is possibly TRBD1 (6 bases). V was pared by 3 bases and J by 5 bases, with 13 bases between. Germline V lookup: CDR1 KGHSH, CDR2 LQKENI. The CDR3 runs 14 residues. The CDR3 nucleotides read TGTGCCAGCTCACCCACACAGGGATGGGAGACCCAGTACTTC. It encodes CASSPTQGWETQYF.

The table lists this clone with a few counts. The chain carries TRBV7-9 and TRBJ2-3, with unresolved D. The CDR3 is 11 amino acids. From germline, CDR1 is SEHNR and CDR2 FQNEAQ (reference sequence). Trimming left V 4 bases short and J 6 bases short, with 5 bases between. The CDR3 loop is CASSSADTQYF. CDR3 nucleotide sequence: TGTGCCAGCAGCTCCGCGGATACGCAGTATTTT.

This rearrangement joins TRBV29-1 to TRBJ2-7; 8 positions match TRBD1. The CDR3 is 13 amino acids. The junction had 7 bases not matched to a gene; V was cut back by 5 bases and J by 4 bases. Germline CDR1 SQVTM, CDR2 ANQGSEA. The CDR3 DNA reads TGCAGCGTTAGGGACAGGACCCCGTACGAGCAGTACTTC. Translation gives CSVRDRTPYEQYF.

The chain has TRBV28 and TRBJ2-7; perhaps TRBD2 as D (5 bases). V lost 6 bases and J lost 6, with 18 bases in between. Germline values: CDR1 MDHEN, CDR2 SYDVKM. The CDR3 is 14 amino acids. For the CDR3, the DNA is TGTGCCAGCAGCCTAACCGGGAAAGGTTCCGAGCAGTACTTC. Amino acids: CASSLTGKGSEQYF.

This clone appeared a single time. The genes are TRBV14 and TRBJ1-2; D is uncertain. V was trimmed by 1 base and J by 6 bases, leaving 9 bases between them. From germline, CDR1 is SGHDN and CDR2 FVKESK. The CDR3 consists of 13 residues. The CDR3 coding sequence is TGTGCCAGCAGCCAAGGCAGGACTGATGGCTACACCTTC. Translated, it gives CASSQGRTDGYTF.

In this sample, this clone turned up a few times. The chain carries TRBV28 and TRBJ1-5; 8 bases fit TRBD1. CDR1 MDHEN and CDR2 SYDVKM come from the germline V gene. This CDR3 spans 15 amino acids. V lost 7 bases to trimming and J lost 2 bases; unmatched junction nucleotides: 7. The CDR3, as DNA: TGTGCCAGCACCCTCCCGACAGGGGGCAATCAGCCCCAGCATTTT. This sequence encodes CASTLPTGGNQPQHF.

The V gene is TRBV7-9, the J gene TRBJ2-5; TRBD2 agrees at 10 bases. Germline lookup yields CDR1 SEHNR and CDR2 FQNEAQ (reference sequence). Trimming took 5 bases from V and 4 from J; bases not matched to a gene: 13. The CDR3 spans 17 residues. The CDR3: CASSEWSSGRYAETQYF. The CDR3 DNA follows: TGTGCCAGCAGCGAGTGGTCTAGCGGGAGATATGCAGAGACCCAGTACTTC.

This clone has just one count. The identical CDR3 is also encoded by other nucleotide sequences in the sample. This sequence joins TRBV6-5 and TRBJ2-1; TRBD2 aligns across 13 bases. J lost 4 bases, V lost 4 bases, and 4 bases had no gene match. The CDR3 has 16 amino acids. CDR1 and CDR2 (germline): MNHEY, SVGAGI. The chain's CDR3 is CASSLTGLAGYNEQFF. CDR3 sequence (DNA): TGTGCCAGCAGTTTAACGGGACTAGCGGGGTACAATGAGCAGTTCTTC.

The chain recombines TRBV7-9 with TRBJ2-1; no reliable D call. The germline V gene has CDR1 SEHNR and CDR2 FQNEAQ (reference sequence). CDR3 length: 14 amino acids. V lost 7 bases and J lost 0, with 10 bases in between. DNA for the CDR3: TGTGCCAGCACCCGCGGAGACTCCTACAATGAGCAGTTCTTC. This sequence encodes CASTRGDSYNEQFF.

V is TRBV2 and J is TRBJ2-3; 8 bases align to TRBD1. This CDR3 is 16 amino acids long. Trimming at V came to 7 bases and at J to 5 bases, leaving 14 bases not matched to a gene. CDR1 is SNHLY, CDR2 FYNNEI, per germline. The CDR3 spells CASTSRQGTERDTQYF. CDR3 sequence (DNA): TGTGCCAGCACCAGTAGACAGGGGACCGAGAGAGATACGCAGTATTTT.

This clone was observed once. This rearrangement joins TRBV7-3 to TRBJ1-2, with 7 bases that match TRBD1. Per the germline V gene, CDR1 is SGHTA and CDR2 is FQGTGA. The junction had 9 bases not matched to a gene; V was cut back by 6 bases and J by 2 bases. The length of the CDR3 is 15 residues. The CDR3, as DNA: TGTGCCAGCAGTCCAAATCTACAGGGGAACTATGGCTACACCTTC. It specifies CASSPNLQGNYGYTF.

A few counts support this clone. This chain joins TRBV27 and TRBJ2-1; 7 bases map to TRBD2. Germline lookup yields CDR1 MNHEY and CDR2 SMNVEV (reference sequence). Losses at the gene ends were 2 bases for V and 4 bases for J; bases not matched to a gene: 2. The CDR3 has 14 residues. This CDR3 is CASSLLAAYNEQFF. The CDR3 nucleotides read TGTGCCAGCAGTTTACTAGCGGCTTACAATGAGCAGTTCTTC.

The chain couples TRBV27 to TRBJ1-4; weak D call: TRBD1 (5 bases). From germline, CDR1 is MNHEY and CDR2 SMNVEV (reference sequence). The germline V and J ends were trimmed by 8 bases and 3 bases, with 16 bases remaining between them. CDR3 length equals 15 residues. The CDR3 spells CASQRSGGANEKLFF. In nucleotides, the CDR3 is TGTGCCAGCCAACGGTCGGGAGGGGCTAATGAAAAACTGTTTTTT.